The TCR beta chain described here comes from a study of T cells in Graves' hyperthyroidism and ophthalmopathy. This clonotype was recorded a few times. As yet, its antigen is unknown. Study-wide findings and caveats: Most clonotypes expanded in the thyroid (above 0.001) were also present in blood.

In making diagnoses, clinical symptoms, serum thyroxine and TRAb, thyroid ultrasound and orbital computed tomography were all used. The source material, RNA transcripts, was used to amplify TCR beta CDR3 regions. HTBI primers drove first-round RT-PCR of the TCR CDR3. TCRdb processed the multiplex PCR reads anew with MiXCR; each CDR3 protein has one entry. This sample has a few hundred thousand distinct CDR3 sequences; under 15% occur once, and the top ten carry less than 20%. The TCR comes from a woman in her late teens or twenties with Graves' hyperthyroidism. The sample taken for sequencing was blood.

The CDR3 sequence: CASSGQEGVSYNEQFF. For the CDR3, the DNA is TGTGCCAGCAGTGGACAGGAGGGGGTTTCCTACAATGAGCAGTTCTTC. This chain links TRBV6-1 with TRBJ2-1; D tentatively fits TRBD1 or TRBD2 (6 bases each). Trimming left V 4 bases short and J 1 base short, with 14 bases between. This CDR3 has 16 amino acids. Looked up from germline, CDR1 is MNHNS and CDR2 is SASEGT.